This TCR beta chain was observed in a study of T-cell reconstitution after alpha-beta-depleted transplantation in children. Study results and caveats: In some patients, recipient T cells and intrathymic progenitors surviving conditioning explained high day-60 diversity. At the one-year point after transplant, T-cell counts and TCRbeta diversity were found to come mostly from T cells that had been newly produced.

Germline V CDR1 and CDR2: MDHEN, SYDVKM. V was pared by 8 bases and J by 0 bases, with 8 bases between. CDR3 size: 13 residues. This clonotype was seen only a few times. The antigen is undetermined. Preparation of the TCRbeta library involved a method that used unique molecular identifiers. TCRdb called the PCR reads again in MiXCR, with one record for every CDR3 protein. In the table there are a few hundred thousand distinct CDR3 sequences, more than 20% of which are singletons. The specimen comprised PBMCs, sampled before TCRalphabeta/CD19-depleted stem cell transplant. The chain couples TRBV28 to TRBJ2-1; no definite D call. This TCR derives from a boy in the first two years of life with Wiskott-Aldrich syndrome, due to receive a stem cell transplant. DNA for the CDR3: TGTGCCAGCTCCGCGGTCTCCTACAATGAGCAGTTCTTC. This encodes CASSAVSYNEQFF.